This TCR beta chain emerged from a study of T-cell memory formation after mild COVID-19. Study-level results: Confirmation was lacking for SARS-CoV-2 specificity of second-wave clones that peaked on day 37. Pre-infection memory carried some responding clones, suggesting that cross-reactive memory joined.

On this clonotype: Its specificity is not known.

Constant-segment primers were used for 5'RACE, and the resulting TCR alpha and TCR beta cDNA libraries carried sample barcodes and UMIs. TCRdb itself ran the 5' RACE reads through MiXCR, one entry per CDR3 protein. The sample contains 80,000 to 90,000 distinct CDR3 sequences, 20% to 30% of which appear only once. Sequencing was carried out using PBMCs or a T cell subset sorted from them (not recorded which). The receptor was isolated from a man aged 18 to 29 who had mild COVID-19 (a few samples of this study predate the infection). Cell type and time point are not known.

CDR3 region: CASSIRGASTDTQYF. CDR3 DNA sequence: TGTGCCAGTAGTATTCGGGGTGCTAGCACAGATACGCAGTATTTT. This chain uses TRBV19 with TRBJ2-3, with D perhaps matching TRBD2 (5 bases). The CDR3 extends over 15 amino acids. In germline, CDR1 is LNHDA, CDR2 SQIVND (reference sequence). Trimming took 3 bases from V and 0 from J, leaving 10 bases between them.